Listed here are 8 T cell receptor beta chains from one sample, sequenced in a study of chemoradiotherapy in HPV16-positive cancers. Libraries were prepared by immunoSEQ multiplex PCR; TCRdb keeps only in-frame clonotypes and omits some of them. The data hold 1,500 to 2,000 clones, with roughly 95% observed a single time. Sequenced material: tumor tissue, taken from a patient who underwent chemoradiotherapy. The origin of the receptors is a human donor with HPV-associated anogenital cancer.

This chain links TRBV19 with TRBJ1-3; 10 positions agree with TRBD1. The CDR3 runs 17 residues. Looked up from germline, CDR1 is LNHDA and CDR2 is SQIVND (reference sequence). Trimming removed 7 bases from V and 0 bases from J; junction bases left unmatched: 9. CDR3 residues: CASKGGQGGLSGNTIYF. DNA of the CDR3: TGTGCCAGTAAGGGAGGACAGGGGGGACTCTCTGGAAACACCATATATTTT.

The chain joins TRBV5-5 to TRBJ2-3; 9 nucleotides line up with TRBD1. Per the germline V gene, CDR1 is SGHKS and CDR2 is YYEKEE (reference sequence). The CDR3 sequence is 18 residues long. V dropped 4 bases and J dropped 4; count of bases not matched to a gene: 16. The chain's CDR3 is CASSMGGPGQGTADTQYF. CDR3 sequence (DNA): TGTGCCAGCAGCATGGGGGGTCCGGGACAGGGTACCGCAGATACGCAGTATTTT.

This chain links TRBV11-2 with TRBJ2-7; TRBD2 matches at 14 bases. The CDR3 extends over 18 amino acids. Germline V gene lookup returns CDR1 SGHAT and CDR2 FQNNGV. Losses at the gene ends were 7 bases for V and 0 bases for J; bases not matched to a gene: 11. CDR3 in DNA: TGTGCCAGCAACAAAGGGACTAGCGGGGGTCGGTACTCCTACGAGCAGTACTTC. Amino acids: CASNKGTSGGRYSYEQYF.

The chain recombines TRBV29-1 with TRBJ2-3; D may be TRBD1 (6 bases). CDR1 SQVTM and CDR2 ANQGSEA come from the germline V gene. Trimming removed 2 bases from V and 6 bases from J, with 12 bases in between. The CDR3 runs to 13 residues. This CDR3 reads CSVEFQRGDTQYF. The CDR3 DNA reads TGCAGCGTTGAATTCCAGAGGGGGGATACGCAGTATTTT.

The V gene is TRBV5-4, the J gene TRBJ1-3; TRBD1 agrees at 7 bases. J gave up 4 bases and V 10 bases, and 11 bases lay outside the gene matches. Germline-derived CDR1 and CDR2 are SGHNT and YYREEE (reference sequence). There are 14 residues in the CDR3. CDR3 bases: TGTGCCTTCAGCTACAGGGGTTACGGAAACACCATATATTTT. It yields the protein CAFSYRGYGNTIYF.

The gene calls are TRBV5-1 and TRBJ2-7; 11 positions match TRBD1. The CDR3 is 14 amino acids. The V gene end was trimmed by 4 bases and the J gene end by 3 bases; junction bases not matched to a gene: 3. Germline lookup yields CDR1 SGHRS and CDR2 YFSETQ. This chain's CDR3 is CASSAGTGGYEQYF. CDR3 coding DNA: TGCGCCAGCAGCGCCGGGACAGGGGGCTACGAGCAGTACTTC.

In this sample, this clone turned up a few times. The chain uses TRBV10-3 and TRBJ2-7; D is possibly TRBD1 (6 bases). The ends were cut back, 0 bases at V and 6 bases at J, with 9 bases in the middle. The germline V gene encodes CDR1 ENHRY and CDR2 SYGVKD. CDR3 length equals 13 residues. Written as DNA, the CDR3 is TGTGCCATCAGTGAGTCAGGACAGCCCGAGCAGTACTTC. Its translation: CAISESGQPEQYF.

The V and J genes are TRBV5-1 and TRBJ2-5; D is unresolved. This CDR3 spans 11 amino acids. V was shortened by 4 bases and J by 9 bases, with 10 bases between the two germline ends. Germline CDR1 and CDR2: SGHRS and YFSETQ. CDR3 nucleotides: TGCGCCAGCAGCGTTTTTGAGGCCCAGTACTTC. Encoded protein: CASSVFEAQYF.